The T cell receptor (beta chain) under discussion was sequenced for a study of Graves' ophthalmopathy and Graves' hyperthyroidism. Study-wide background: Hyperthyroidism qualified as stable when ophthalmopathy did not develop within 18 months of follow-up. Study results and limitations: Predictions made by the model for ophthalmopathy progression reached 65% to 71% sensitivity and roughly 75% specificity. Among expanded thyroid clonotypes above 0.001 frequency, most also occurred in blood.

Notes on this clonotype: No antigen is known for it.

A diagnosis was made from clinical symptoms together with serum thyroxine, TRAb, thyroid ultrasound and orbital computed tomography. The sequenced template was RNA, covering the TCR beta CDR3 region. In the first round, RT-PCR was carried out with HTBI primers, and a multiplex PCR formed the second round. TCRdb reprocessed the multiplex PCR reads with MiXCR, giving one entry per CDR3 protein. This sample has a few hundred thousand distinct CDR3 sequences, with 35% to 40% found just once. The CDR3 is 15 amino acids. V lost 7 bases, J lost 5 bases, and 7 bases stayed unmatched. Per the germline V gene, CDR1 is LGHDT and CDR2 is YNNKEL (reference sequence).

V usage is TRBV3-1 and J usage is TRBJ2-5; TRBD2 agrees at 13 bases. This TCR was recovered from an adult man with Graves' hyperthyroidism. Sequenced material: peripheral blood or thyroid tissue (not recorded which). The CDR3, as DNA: TGTGCCAGCAACAACGGACTAGCGGGGGACGAGACCCAGTACTTC. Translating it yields CASNNGLAGDETQYF.